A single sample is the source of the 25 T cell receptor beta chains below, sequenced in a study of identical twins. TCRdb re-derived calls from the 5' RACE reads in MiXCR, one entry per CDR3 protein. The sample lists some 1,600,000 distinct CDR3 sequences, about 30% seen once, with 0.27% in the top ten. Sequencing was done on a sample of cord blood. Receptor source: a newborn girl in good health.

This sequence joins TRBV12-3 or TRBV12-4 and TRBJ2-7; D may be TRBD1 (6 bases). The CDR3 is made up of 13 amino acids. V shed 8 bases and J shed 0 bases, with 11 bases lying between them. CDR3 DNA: TGTGCCAGCGGTACAGGGTTCTCCTACGAGCAGTACTTC. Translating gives CASGTGFSYEQYF.

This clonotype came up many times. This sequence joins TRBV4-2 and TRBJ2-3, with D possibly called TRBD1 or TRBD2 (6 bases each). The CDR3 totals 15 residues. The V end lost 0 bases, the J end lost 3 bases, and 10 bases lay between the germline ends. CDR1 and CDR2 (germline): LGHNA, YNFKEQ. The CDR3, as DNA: TGTGCCAGCAGCCAAGAGAGGGGGGTTACAGATACGCAGTATTTT. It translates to CASSQERGVTDTQYF.

The CDR3 region is CSASAGGLYNEQFF. The CDR3 DNA sequence: TGCAGTGCTAGCGCGGGGGGTCTCTACAATGAGCAGTTCTTC. The chain is built from TRBV20-1 and TRBJ2-1; TRBD2 aligns across 8 bases. The CDR3 is 14 amino acids. CDR1 and CDR2 (germline): DFQATT, SNEGSKA (reference sequence). The J segment lost 3 bases and the V segment lost 3 bases, leaving 4 bases of the junction unmatched.

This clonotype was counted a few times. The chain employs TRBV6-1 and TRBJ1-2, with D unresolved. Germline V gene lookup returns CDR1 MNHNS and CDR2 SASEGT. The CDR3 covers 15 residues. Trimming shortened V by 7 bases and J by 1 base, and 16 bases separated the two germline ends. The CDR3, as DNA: TGTGCCAGCAACTGGCCGCTACTCGTTAACTATGGCTACACCTTC. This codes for CASNWPLLVNYGYTF.

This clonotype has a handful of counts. For the CDR3, the DNA is TGTGCCAGCAGTCTGCGGCGGGAGAGGGGCACAGATACGCAGTATTTT. This translates into CASSLRRERGTDTQYF. V usage is TRBV2 and J usage is TRBJ2-3, with 7 bases identical to TRBD2. CDR1 and CDR2 (germline): SNHLY, FYNNEI. Germline trimming cut 5 bases from V and 1 base from J; bases unmatched to any gene: 9. The CDR3 covers 16 residues. The full variable domain, rest sourced from reference TRBV2 and TRBJ2-3, is EPEVTQTPSHQVTQMGQEVILRCVPISNHLYFYWYRQILGQKVEFLVSFYNNEISEKSEIFDDQFSVERPDGSNFTLKIRSTKLEDSAMYFCASSLRRERGTDTQYFGPGTRLTVL.

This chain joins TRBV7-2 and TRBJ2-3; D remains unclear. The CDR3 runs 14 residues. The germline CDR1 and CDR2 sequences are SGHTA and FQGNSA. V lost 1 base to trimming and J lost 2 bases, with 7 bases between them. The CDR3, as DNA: TGTGCCAGCAGCTTAGTACCGTACACAGATACGCAGTATTTT. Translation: CASSLVPYTDTQYF. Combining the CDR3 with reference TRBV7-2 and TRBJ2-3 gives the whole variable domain GAGVSQSPSNKVTEKGKDVELRCDPISGHTALYWYRQSLGQGLEFLIYFQGNSAPDKSGLPSDRFSAERTGGSVSTLTIQRTQQEDSAVYLCASSLVPYTDTQYFGPGTRLTVL.

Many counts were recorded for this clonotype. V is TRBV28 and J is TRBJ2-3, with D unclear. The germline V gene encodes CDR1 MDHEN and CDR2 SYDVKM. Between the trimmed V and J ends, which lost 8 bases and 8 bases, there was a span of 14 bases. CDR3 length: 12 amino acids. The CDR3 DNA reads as TGTGCCAGCCAGAGGATTAGTGCTACGCAGTATTTT. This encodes CASQRISATQYF.

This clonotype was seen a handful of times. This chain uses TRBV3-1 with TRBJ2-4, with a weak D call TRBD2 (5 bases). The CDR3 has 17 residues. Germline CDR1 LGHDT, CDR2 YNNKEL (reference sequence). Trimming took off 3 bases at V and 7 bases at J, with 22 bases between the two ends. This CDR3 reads CASSQGKWERRKNIQYF. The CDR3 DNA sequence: TGTGCCAGCAGCCAGGGCAAATGGGAGCGCCGGAAGAACATTCAGTACTTC.

The CDR3 loop reads CASSYLGAGVGTDTQYF. DNA for the CDR3: TGTGCCAGCAGCTACTTGGGGGCGGGAGTTGGCACAGATACGCAGTATTTT. The chain links TRBV7-2 to TRBJ2-3, with D perhaps TRBD2 (7 bases). With 4 bases removed from V and 1 base from J, the gap between germline ends came to 18 bases. The CDR3 is 17 amino acids. CDR1 is SGHTA, CDR2 FQGNSA, per germline.

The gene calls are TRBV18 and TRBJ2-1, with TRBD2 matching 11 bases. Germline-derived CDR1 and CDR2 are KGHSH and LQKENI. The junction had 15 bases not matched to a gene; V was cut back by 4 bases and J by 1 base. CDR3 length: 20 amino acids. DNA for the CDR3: TGTGCCAGCTCACGAGCGGATAGCGGGGGGGCCGGTAGTTCCTACAATGAGCAGTTCTTC. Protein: CASSRADSGGAGSSYNEQFF. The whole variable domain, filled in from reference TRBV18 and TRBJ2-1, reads NAGVMQNPRHLVRRRGQEARLRCSPMKGHSHVYWYRQLPEEGLKFMVYLQKENIIDESGMPKERFSAEFPKEGPSILRIQQVVRGDSAAYFCASSRADSGGAGSSYNEQFFGPGTRLTVL.

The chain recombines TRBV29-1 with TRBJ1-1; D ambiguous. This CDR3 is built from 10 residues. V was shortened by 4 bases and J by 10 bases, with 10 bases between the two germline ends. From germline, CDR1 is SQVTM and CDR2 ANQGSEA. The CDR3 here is CSVVVVRAFF. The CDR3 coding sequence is TGCAGCGTTGTAGTTGTACGAGCTTTCTTT.

CDR3 in DNA: TGTGCCACCAGTGATTCATACGGGTACGAGCAGTACTTC. This translates into CATSDSYGYEQYF. This chain connects TRBV24-1 to TRBJ2-7; D is uncertain. The germline gives CDR1 KGHDR, CDR2 SFDVKD. The V end was cut by 2 bases, the J end by 4 bases, with 8 bases between. This CDR3 has 13 amino acids.

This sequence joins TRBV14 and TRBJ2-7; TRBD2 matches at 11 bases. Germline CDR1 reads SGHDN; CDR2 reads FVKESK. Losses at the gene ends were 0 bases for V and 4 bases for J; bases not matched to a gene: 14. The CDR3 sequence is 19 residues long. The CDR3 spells CASSQETDPRLAGIYEQYF. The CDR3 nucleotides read TGTGCCAGCAGCCAAGAAACTGATCCCAGACTAGCGGGGATTTACGAGCAGTACTTC. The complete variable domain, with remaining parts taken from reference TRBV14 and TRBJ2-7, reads EAGVTQFPSHSVIEKGQTVTLRCDPISGHDNLYWYRRVMGKEIKFLLHFVKESKQDESGMPNNRFLAERTGGTYSTLKVQPAELEDSGVYFCASSQETDPRLAGIYEQYFGPGTRLTVT.

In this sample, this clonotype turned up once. CDR3 sequence reads: CASSPWTSHAYAGQYF. The CDR3 nucleotides read TGTGCCAGTAGTCCCTGGACTTCACATGCCTACGCCGGGCAGTACTTC. This sequence joins TRBV19 and TRBJ2-5; D may be TRBD2 (5 bases). Germline V lookup: CDR1 LNHDA, CDR2 SQIVND (reference sequence). This CDR3 spans 16 amino acids. The germline V and J ends were trimmed by 5 bases and 11 bases, with 27 bases remaining between them.

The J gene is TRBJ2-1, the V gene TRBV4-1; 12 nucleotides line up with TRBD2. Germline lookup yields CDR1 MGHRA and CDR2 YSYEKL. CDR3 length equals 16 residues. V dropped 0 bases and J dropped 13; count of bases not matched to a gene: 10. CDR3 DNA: TGCGCCAGCAGCCAAGATCAGGGACTAGCGGGCGGTAGCCAGTTCTTC. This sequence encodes CASSQDQGLAGGSQFF.

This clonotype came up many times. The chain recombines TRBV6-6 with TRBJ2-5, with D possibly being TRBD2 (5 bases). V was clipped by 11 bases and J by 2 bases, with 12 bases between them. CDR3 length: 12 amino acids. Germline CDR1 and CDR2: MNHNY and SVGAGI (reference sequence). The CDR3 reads CAVRGSQETQYF. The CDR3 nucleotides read TGTGCCGTACGAGGGTCTCAAGAGACCCAGTACTTC.

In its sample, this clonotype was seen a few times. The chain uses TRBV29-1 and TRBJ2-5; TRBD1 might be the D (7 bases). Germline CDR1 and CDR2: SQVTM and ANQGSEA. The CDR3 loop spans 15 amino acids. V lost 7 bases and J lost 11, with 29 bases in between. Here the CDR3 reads CSDHRGGLGSNEQYF. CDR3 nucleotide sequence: TGCAGCGACCACAGGGGAGGCTTAGGATCGAATGAGCAGTACTTC.

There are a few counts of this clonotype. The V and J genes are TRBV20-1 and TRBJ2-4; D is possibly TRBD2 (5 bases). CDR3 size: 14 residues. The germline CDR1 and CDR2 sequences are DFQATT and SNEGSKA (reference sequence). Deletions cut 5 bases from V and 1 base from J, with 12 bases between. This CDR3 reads CSALDTGAKNIQYF. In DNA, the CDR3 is TGCAGTGCTTTAGATACGGGGGCCAAAAACATTCAGTACTTC.

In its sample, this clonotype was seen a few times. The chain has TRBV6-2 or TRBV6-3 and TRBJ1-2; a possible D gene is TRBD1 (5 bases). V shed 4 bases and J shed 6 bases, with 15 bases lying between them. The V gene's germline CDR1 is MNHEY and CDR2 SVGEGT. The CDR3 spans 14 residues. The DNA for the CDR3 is TGTGCCAGCAGTTCCATAGACAGACGCGATGGCTACACCTTC. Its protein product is CASSSIDRRDGYTF.

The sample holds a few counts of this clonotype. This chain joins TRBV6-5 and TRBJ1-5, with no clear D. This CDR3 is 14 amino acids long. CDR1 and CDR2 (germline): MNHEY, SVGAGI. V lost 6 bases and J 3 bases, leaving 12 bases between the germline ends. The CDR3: CASSATLTNQPQHF. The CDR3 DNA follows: TGTGCCAGCAGCGCGACTCTCACCAATCAGCCCCAGCATTTT.

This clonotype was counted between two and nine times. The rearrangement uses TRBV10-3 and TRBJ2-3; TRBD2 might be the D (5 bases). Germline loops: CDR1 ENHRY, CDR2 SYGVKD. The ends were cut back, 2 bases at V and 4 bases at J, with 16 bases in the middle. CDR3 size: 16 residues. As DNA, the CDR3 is TGTGCCATCAGTGAGGAGAGGGCGCGGTATGCAGATACGCAGTATTTT. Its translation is CAISEERARYADTQYF.

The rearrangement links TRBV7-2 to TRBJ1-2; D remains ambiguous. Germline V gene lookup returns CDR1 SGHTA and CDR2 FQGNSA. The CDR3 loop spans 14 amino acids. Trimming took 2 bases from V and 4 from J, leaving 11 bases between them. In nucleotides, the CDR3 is TGTGCCAGCAGCTTAAGTGGGCCAGGCTATGGCTACACCTTC. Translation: CASSLSGPGYGYTF.

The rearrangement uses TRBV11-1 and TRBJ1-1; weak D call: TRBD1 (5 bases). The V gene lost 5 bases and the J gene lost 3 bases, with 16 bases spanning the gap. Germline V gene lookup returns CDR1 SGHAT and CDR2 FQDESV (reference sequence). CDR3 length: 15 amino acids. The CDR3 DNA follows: TGTGCCAGCAGCGAGAGAGGACATCTTTACACTGAAGCTTTCTTT. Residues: CASSERGHLYTEAFF.

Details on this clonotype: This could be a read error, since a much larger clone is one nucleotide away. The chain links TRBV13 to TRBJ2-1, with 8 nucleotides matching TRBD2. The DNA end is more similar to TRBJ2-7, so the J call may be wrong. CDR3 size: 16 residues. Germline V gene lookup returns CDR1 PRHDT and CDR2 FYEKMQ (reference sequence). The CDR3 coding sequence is TGTGCCAGCAGCTTAGCCGGGAGGGGCTCCTACAATGAGCAGTACTTC. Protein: CASSLAGRGSYNEQYF.

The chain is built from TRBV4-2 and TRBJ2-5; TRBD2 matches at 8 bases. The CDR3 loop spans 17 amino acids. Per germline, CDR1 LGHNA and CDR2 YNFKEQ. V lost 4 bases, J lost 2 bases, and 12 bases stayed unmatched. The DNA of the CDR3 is TGTGCCAGCAGCCTAAGTGTGATAGCGGGGATACAAGAGACCCAGTACTTC. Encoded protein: CASSLSVIAGIQETQYF.